The 27 T cell receptor beta chains below come from one sample, sequenced in a study of early T cells in non-severe SARS-CoV-2 infection. TCRdb reanalysed the 5' RACE reads using MiXCR and keeps one entry per CDR3 protein. The sample carries some 28,000 distinct CDR3 sequences, about 4.6% recorded once. The sequenced sample was whole blood. The origin of the receptors is an adult who was a healthcare worker with PCR-confirmed SARS-CoV-2 infection or an uninfected control (not recorded which).

The J gene is TRBJ1-2, the V gene TRBV4-1; tentatively, D is TRBD1 (6 bases). The germline gives CDR1 MGHRA, CDR2 YSYEKL. V gave up 0 bases and J gave up 1 base, with 12 bases separating them. CDR3 length: 16 amino acids. CDR3 region: CASSQDFSGVNYGYTF. CDR3 bases: TGCGCCAGCAGCCAAGACTTTTCAGGGGTTAACTATGGCTACACCTTC.

This clonotype was counted only a few times. For the CDR3, the DNA is TGTGCCAGCAGCTTAGGGCGGGCCCCGGGGGAGCAGTACTTC. Its translation: CASSLGRAPGEQYF. The V and J genes are TRBV7-6 and TRBJ2-7, with a weak D call TRBD2 (5 bases). In germline, CDR1 is SGHVS, CDR2 FNYEAQ. This CDR3 spans 14 amino acids. The V gene lost 1 base and the J gene lost 7 bases, with 14 bases spanning the gap. Full variable domain (remainder filled in from reference TRBV7-6 and TRBJ2-7): GAGVSQSPRYKVTKRGQDVALRCDPISGHVSLYWYRQALGQGPEFLTYFNYEAQQDKSGLPNDRFSAERPEGSISTLTIQRTEQRDSAMYRCASSLGRAPGEQYFGPGTRLTVT.

This clonotype has a count of ten or more. The chain couples TRBV19 to TRBJ1-5; D is perhaps TRBD1 (5 bases). V lost 10 bases, J lost 1 base, and 17 bases lay in between. The germline gives CDR1 LNHDA, CDR2 SQIVND (reference sequence). CDR3 size: 15 residues. The CDR3 nucleotides are TGTGCCACTACCCTCGTGGGACTAAGCAATCAGCCCCAGCATTTT. Amino acid sequence: CATTLVGLSNQPQHF.

This clonotype has at least ten counts. DNA for the CDR3: TGTGCCAGCAGCTTAGGACAGCAGACTGAAGCTTTCTTT. Its protein product is CASSLGQQTEAFF. The rearrangement joins TRBV7-8 to TRBJ1-1, with a tentative D call TRBD1 (5 bases). CDR3 length equals 13 residues. Germline-derived CDR1 and CDR2 are SGHVS and FQNEAQ. V lost 1 base and J 5 bases, leaving 8 bases between the germline ends.

Many counts were recorded for this clonotype. This chain links TRBV7-2 with TRBJ1-6, with D perhaps TRBD1 (5 bases). CDR3 length equals 16 residues. The V gene lost 3 bases and the J gene lost 4 bases, with 13 bases spanning the gap. Germline CDR1 is SGHTA and CDR2 is FQGNSA. CDR3 DNA sequence: TGTGCCAGCAGCTTGAGCCAAGGGGAGTATAATTCACCCCTCCACTTT. This sequence encodes CASSLSQGEYNSPLHF.

This clonotype is medium-sized within its sample. The chain is built from TRBV27 and TRBJ2-7; maybe TRBD1 (6 bases). The CDR3 covers 12 residues. V was pared by 6 bases and J by 6 bases, with 12 bases between. CDR1 is MNHEY, CDR2 SMNVEV, per germline (reference sequence). Here the CDR3 reads CASRAQGFEQYF. Written as DNA, the CDR3 is TGTGCCAGCAGGGCGCAGGGGTTCGAGCAGTACTTC.

The table lists this clonotype with a few counts. For the CDR3, the DNA is TGTGCCAGCAGTGACAGGAATCAGCCCCAGCATTTT. Protein: CASSDRNQPQHF. The chain joins TRBV6-2 or TRBV6-3 to TRBJ1-5, with D possibly TRBD1 on 6 matching bases. V was pared by 5 bases and J by 4 bases, with 6 bases between. Germline-derived CDR1 and CDR2 are MNHEY and SVGEGT. The CDR3 has 12 residues.

This clonotype was seen many times. The rearrangement links TRBV6-2 or TRBV6-3 to TRBJ1-4; D gene uncertain. This CDR3 is 15 amino acids long. Germline V gives CDR1 MNHEY, CDR2 SVGEGT. Trimming left V 2 bases short and J 6 bases short, with 13 bases between. CDR3 nucleotide sequence: TGTGCCAGCAGTTACCCCGACTCCTGGGATGAAAAACTGTTTTTT. Its protein product is CASSYPDSWDEKLFF.

This clonotype has just a few counts. J is TRBJ2-3 and V is TRBV10-3; 15 bases line up with TRBD2. In germline, CDR1 is ENHRY, CDR2 SYGVKD. The length of the CDR3 is 16 residues. V shed 8 bases, J shed 4 bases, and the junction held 7 bases outside the gene matches. This chain's CDR3 is CAIGTSGGPLPDTQYF. The CDR3 coding sequence is TGTGCCATCGGGACTAGCGGGGGGCCCCTACCAGATACGCAGTATTTT.

This clonotype is medium-sized in the sample. Relative to the germline gene, one junction end is altered; a read error may explain this. The chain uses TRBV11-2 and TRBJ2-1, with TRBD1 matching over 11 bases. From germline, CDR1 is SGHAT and CDR2 FQNNGV. The CDR3 has 15 residues. CDR3 region: CASSRTGGSHNEQFF. The CDR3 DNA reads TGTGCCAGCAGCCGGACAGGGGGCTCCCACAATGAGCAGTTCTTC.

The table lists this clonotype with many counts. J is TRBJ1-1 and V is TRBV6-1; D ambiguous. Germline CDR1 MNHNS, CDR2 SASEGT. V lost 6 bases, J lost 2 bases, and 13 bases lay in between. The CDR3 runs 14 residues. CDR3 nucleotide sequence: TGTGCCAGCAGGACGGGAACTTCCAACACTGAAGCTTTCTTT. Translated: CASRTGTSNTEAFF.

This clonotype was counted ten times or more. V usage is TRBV6-1 and J usage is TRBJ2-7; D gene unclear. Trimming took 6 bases from V and 5 from J, leaving 14 bases between them. Germline values: CDR1 MNHNS, CDR2 SASEGT. The CDR3 is made up of 13 amino acids. The CDR3 sequence is CASRTKNIDEQYF. The CDR3 DNA reads TGTGCCAGCAGGACCAAAAATATCGACGAGCAGTACTTC.

This clonotype came up a few times. This chain links TRBV11-2 with TRBJ2-1; D gene uncertain. CDR3 size: 16 residues. The V gene's germline CDR1 is SGHAT and CDR2 FQNNGV. Trimming pared 0 bases from V and 5 bases from J, leaving 14 bases between. The chain's CDR3 is CASSLEGGWADNEQFF. CDR3 nucleotide sequence: TGTGCCAGCAGCTTAGAAGGCGGATGGGCCGACAATGAGCAGTTCTTC.

This clonotype was recorded many times. The rearrangement joins TRBV28 to TRBJ1-5; no definite D call. V was shortened by 10 bases and J by 0 bases, with 10 bases between the two germline ends. The CDR3 totals 13 residues. Germline V gene lookup returns CDR1 MDHEN and CDR2 SYDVKM. CDR3 in amino acids: CATSRDSNQPQHF. DNA of the CDR3: TGTGCCACCTCCCGGGATAGCAATCAGCCCCAGCATTTT. Filled out from reference TRBV28 and TRBJ1-5, the complete variable domain reads DVKVTQSSRYLVKRTGEKVFLECVQDMDHENMFWYRQDPGLGLRLIYFSYDVKMKEKGDIPEGYSVSREKKERFSLILESASTNQTSMYLCATSRDSNQPQHFGDGTRLSIL.

This clonotype was detected ten times or more. V and J are TRBV10-2 and TRBJ1-4; D is possibly TRBD1 (5 bases). The germline gives CDR1 WSHSY, CDR2 SAAADI. The CDR3 is 17 residues long. Trimming stripped 6 bases from V and 3 bases from J, with 20 bases between. This chain's CDR3 is CASRGIFQEGSNEKLFF. DNA of the CDR3: TGCGCCAGCAGGGGGATTTTCCAGGAGGGGTCTAATGAAAAACTGTTTTTT.

The table lists this clonotype with many counts. The J gene is TRBJ2-3, the V gene TRBV12-3 or TRBV12-4; a weak D match, TRBD1 (6 bases). The CDR3 loop spans 15 amino acids. V lost 6 bases, J lost 1 base, and 14 bases lay in between. In DNA, the CDR3 is TGTGCCAGCAGCCTGATGGGGGCTCGCACAGATACGCAGTATTTT. Amino acids: CASSLMGARTDTQYF.

The table lists this clonotype with many counts. V is TRBV29-1 and J is TRBJ2-4, with 7 bases fitting TRBD2. CDR3 length: 13 residues. The V gene end was trimmed by 7 bases and the J gene end by 9 bases; junction bases not matched to a gene: 12. The germline gives CDR1 SQVTM, CDR2 ANQGSEA. CDR3 amino acids: CSAGGGQGVIQYF. The CDR3, as DNA: TGCAGCGCCGGCGGGGGTCAGGGAGTCATTCAGTACTTC. The variable domain in full, with the rest retrieved from reference TRBV29-1 and TRBJ2-4, is SAVISQKPSRDICQRGTSLTIQCQVDSQVTMMFWYRQQPGQSLTLIATANQGSEATYESGFVIDKFPISRPNLTFSTLTVSNMSPEDSSIYLCSAGGGQGVIQYFGAGTRLSVL.

In its sample, this clonotype was seen a few times. The rearrangement links TRBV29-1 to TRBJ2-1; 11 bases align to TRBD1. This CDR3 is 14 amino acids long. The V segment lost 7 bases and the J segment 5 bases; nucleotides outside the gene matches: 7. Per germline, CDR1 SQVTM and CDR2 ANQGSEA. CDR3 sequence: CSALRDRGNNEQFF. Written as DNA, the CDR3 is TGCAGCGCCCTCCGGGACAGGGGGAACAATGAGCAGTTCTTC.

The chain uses TRBV20-1 and TRBJ1-1; TRBD1 matches 8 bases. Germline V gene lookup returns CDR1 DFQATT and CDR2 SNEGSKA (reference sequence). The CDR3 is 12 residues long. V was clipped by 6 bases and J by 4 bases; unmatched bases: 4. The CDR3 reads CSARRGPTEAFF. CDR3 DNA sequence: TGCAGTGCCCGCAGGGGGCCCACTGAAGCTTTCTTT.

This clonotype was counted many times. V usage is TRBV11-2 and J usage is TRBJ1-1; 8 positions agree with TRBD1. This CDR3 is built from 16 residues. Germline loops: CDR1 SGHAT, CDR2 FQNNGV. Trimming cost V 1 base and J 0 bases; bases outside gene matches: 4. CDR3 in DNA: TGTGCCAGCAGCTTAGTCCTGGACAGGGTGAACACTGAAGCTTTCTTT. The encoded protein is CASSLVLDRVNTEAFF. Using reference TRBV11-2 and TRBJ1-1 for the parts outside the CDR3, the full variable domain is EAGVAQSPRYKIIEKRQSVAFWCNPISGHATLYWYQQILGQGPKLLIQFQNNGVVDDSQLPKDRFSAERLKGVDSTLKIQPAKLEDSAVYLCASSLVLDRVNTEAFFGQGTRLTVV.

This clonotype was recorded at least ten times. The chain couples TRBV11-2 to TRBJ1-2, with D hard to call. The V gene's germline CDR1 is SGHAT and CDR2 FQNNGV. This CDR3 region has 14 residues. V was trimmed by 3 bases and J by 0 bases, leaving 8 bases between them. CDR3 DNA sequence: TGTGCCAGCAGCTTTATGGAAGCTAACTATGGCTACACCTTC. Translating gives CASSFMEANYGYTF. Full variable domain (rest looked up from reference TRBV11-2 and TRBJ1-2): EAGVAQSPRYKIIEKRQSVAFWCNPISGHATLYWYQQILGQGPKLLIQFQNNGVVDDSQLPKDRFSAERLKGVDSTLKIQPAKLEDSAVYLCASSFMEANYGYTFGSGTRLTVV.

This clonotype was counted ten times or more. The CDR3 region has the DNA TGCGCCAGCAGCTTGGGGGACAACTACAATGAGCAGTTCTTC. Translation: CASSLGDNYNEQFF. The chain joins TRBV5-1 to TRBJ2-1; TRBD1 might be the D (6 bases). Per the germline V gene, CDR1 is SGHRS and CDR2 is YFSETQ. The CDR3 is 14 amino acids. Trimming stripped 0 bases from V and 3 bases from J, with 7 bases between.

The sample holds many counts of this clonotype. The J gene is TRBJ2-3, the V gene TRBV6-5, with 13 nucleotides matching TRBD2. The CDR3 is 17 amino acids. Per germline, CDR1 MNHEY and CDR2 SVGAGI. Trimming cost V 0 bases and J 5 bases; bases outside gene matches: 5. The CDR3 here is CASSYSRTSGRGDTQYF. The DNA for the CDR3 is TGTGCCAGCAGTTACTCAAGGACTAGCGGGAGAGGAGATACGCAGTATTTT.

This clonotype was observed many times. The CDR3 DNA sequence: TGTGCCACCAGTGATTTACAAAATGAGCAGTTCTTC. This encodes CATSDLQNEQFF. The V gene is TRBV24-1, the J gene TRBJ2-1; D remains ambiguous. CDR3 length: 12 residues. V shed 1 base and J shed 7 bases, with 4 bases lying between them. Per germline, CDR1 KGHDR and CDR2 SFDVKD.

V is TRBV4-1 and J is TRBJ2-1; perhaps TRBD2 as D (5 bases). The CDR3 length is 14 residues. Trimming took 2 bases from V and 5 from J, leaving 10 bases between them. CDR1 MGHRA and CDR2 YSYEKL come from the germline V gene. CDR3 DNA sequence: TGCGCCAGCAGCCAATTAACCGGGGACAATGAGCAGTTCTTC. Protein product: CASSQLTGDNEQFF.

This clonotype came up a few times. Germline and junction disagree at one end, which may indicate a read error. The V call is TRBV12-5, the J call TRBJ2-1; 8 bases line up with TRBD1. This CDR3 is 15 amino acids long. In germline, CDR1 is LGHNT, CDR2 FRNRAP. The CDR3 DNA reads as TGTGCTAGTGGCTTGGGGCAGGGGGCTTACAATGAGCAGTTCTTC. Protein: CASGLGQGAYNEQFF.

This clonotype was counted at least ten times. The chain links TRBV4-1 to TRBJ2-7, with 7 bases matching TRBD1. The CDR3 sequence is 16 residues long. The germline V gene has CDR1 MGHRA and CDR2 YSYEKL. V shed 1 base and J 2 bases; nucleotides not matched to a gene: 8. In nucleotides, the CDR3 is TGCGCCAGCAGCCAAGCGTCCGACAGGGCCACCTACGAGCAGTACTTC. As protein: CASSQASDRATYEQYF.